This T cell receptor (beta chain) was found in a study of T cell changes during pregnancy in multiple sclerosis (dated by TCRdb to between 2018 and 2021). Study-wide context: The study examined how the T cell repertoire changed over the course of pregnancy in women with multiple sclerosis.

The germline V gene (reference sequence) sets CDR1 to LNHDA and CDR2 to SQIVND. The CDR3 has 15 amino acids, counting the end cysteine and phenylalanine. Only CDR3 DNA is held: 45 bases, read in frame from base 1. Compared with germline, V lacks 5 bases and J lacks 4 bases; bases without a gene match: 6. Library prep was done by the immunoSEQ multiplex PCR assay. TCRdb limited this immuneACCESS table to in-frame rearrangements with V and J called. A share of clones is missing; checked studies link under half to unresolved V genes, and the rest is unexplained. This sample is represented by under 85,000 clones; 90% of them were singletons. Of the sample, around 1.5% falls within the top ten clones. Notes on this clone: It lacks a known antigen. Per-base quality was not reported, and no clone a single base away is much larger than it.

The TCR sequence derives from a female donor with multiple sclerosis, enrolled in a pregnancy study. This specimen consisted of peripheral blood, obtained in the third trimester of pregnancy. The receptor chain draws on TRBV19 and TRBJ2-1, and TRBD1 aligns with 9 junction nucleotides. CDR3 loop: CASSSGTGSYNEQFF. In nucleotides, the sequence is TGTGCCAGTAGTTCCGGGACAGGGAGTTACAATGAGCAGTTCTTC.